These T cell receptor beta chains were read from a single sample in a study of tumor-infiltrating lymphocytes in primary liver carcinoma. A single record per CDR3 protein comes from TCRdb applying MiXCR to the multiplex PCR reads. The table has 70,000 to 95,000 distinct CDR3 sequences, roughly three quarters seen once. Specimen: liver tumor tissue from sampling region 4. Receptors originate from a man aged 35-49 years with primary liver carcinoma and hepatitis B virus infection. CDR3s include the opening cysteine and the closing phenylalanine or tryptophan. D genes are given only for firm matches. Size is omitted from some rows. Given values are once, few, many or a class for expanded clones.

size	V	J	D	CDR3	DNA
many	TRBV10-2	TRBJ1-4	NA	CASSVQQNEKLFF	TGCGCCAGCAGTGTACAGCAAAATGAAAAACTGTTTTTT
many	TRBV6-5	TRBJ2-2	TRBD1	CASRHTLPGQINTGELFF	TGTGCCAGCAGACACACTTTACCGGGACAGATAAACACCGGGGAGCTGTTTTTT
many	TRBV10-2	TRBJ2-3	TRBD2	CASSAPTSGRAPDTQYF	TGCGCCAGCAGTGCGCCGACTAGCGGGAGGGCCCCAGATACGCAGTATTTT
NA	TRBV10-1	TRBJ2-5	NA	CASSEEDQETQYF	TGTGCCAGCAGTGAGGAAGACCAAGAGACCCAGTACTTC
NA	TRBV6-6	TRBJ1-6	NA	CASSRTGSSAGNSPPHF	TGTGCCAGCAGTAGGACGGGATCCTCGGCAGGGAATTCACCCCCCCACTTT
many	TRBV28	TRBJ1-1	NA	CASSSPTPGVNTEAFF	TGTGCCAGCAGTTCGCCAACTCCAGGGGTAAACACTGAAGCTTTCTTT
NA	TRBV5-6	TRBJ2-7	NA	CASSLRHIRNEQYF	TGTGCCAGTAGCTTGAGACACATAAGGAACGAGCAGTACTTC
once	TRBV11-2	TRBJ2-2	NA	CASSLVRSYSGTGKLFF	TGTGCCAGCAGCTTAGTTCGGTCGTACTCAGGGACCGGGAAGCTGTTTTTT
NA	TRBV15	TRBJ2-1	TRBD1	CATSVSGTATYNKQFF	TGTGCCACCTCTGTTAGTGGGACAGCAACCTACAATAAACAGTTCTTC
NA	TRBV29-1	TRBJ1-1	NA	CSVARQETEVFF	TGCAGCGTTGCCAGACAGGAGACAGAAGTTTTCTTT
NA	TRBV6-5	TRBJ2-5	NA	CASSCGAAQESQYF	TGTGCCAGCAGTTGTGGTGCGGCACAAGAGTCCCAGTACTTC
NA	TRBV29-1	TRBJ2-7	NA	CSLGSGATHEQYF	TGCAGCCTCGGAAGCGGTGCGACCCACGAGCAGTACTTC
NA	TRBV11-2	TRBJ2-1	NA	CASSLGSSSPEYNEQFF	TGTGCCAGCAGCTTAGGGAGTAGCAGCCCGGAGTACAATGAGCAGTTCTTC
NA	TRBV29-1	TRBJ2-3	TRBD2	CSVETHWGGGRFSTDTEYF	TGCAGCGTTGAAACTCATTGGGGCGGGGGGAGGTTTAGCACAGATACGGAGTATTTT
NA	TRBV6-1	TRBJ2-7	TRBD2	CGSTPRTSGGYEQYF	TGTGGCAGCACTCCCCGGACTAGCGGGGGCTACGAGCAGTACTTC
NA	TRBV7-8	TRBJ2-2	NA	CASTPLSESGPGELFF	TGTGCCAGTACACCCCTTTCTGAGAGCGGTCCCGGGGAGCTGTTTTTT
NA	TRBV7-8	TRBJ2-7	TRBD1	CVSRGNTSYEQYF	TGTGTCAGCAGGGGGAATACATCCTACGAGCAGTACTTC
NA	TRBV11-2	TRBJ2-7	TRBD1	CASSSRTGGYEQYF	TGTGCCAGCAGCTCCCGGACAGGGGGCTACGAGCAGTACTTC
NA	TRBV11-2	TRBJ2-2	NA	CASSFDRDRVDIGELFF	TGTGCCAGCAGCTTCGATCGGGACCGGGTCGACATCGGGGAGCTGTTTTTT
medium-sized	TRBV11-2	TRBJ1-3	TRBD1	CASSAGTGASGTIYF	TGTGCCAGCAGCGCCGGGACAGGGGCATCAGGGACCATATATTTT
NA	TRBV30	TRBJ2-1	TRBD2	CAWSALSGGGEQFF	TGTGCCTGGAGTGCACTATCGGGAGGCGGGGAACAGTTCTTC
once	TRBV4-2	TRBJ2-1	NA	CASGQQDVMTTYNEQFF	TGTGCCAGCGGCCAACAAGATGTTATGACTACCTACAATGAGCAGTTCTTC
NA	TRBV6-1	TRBJ2-3	NA	CASRGQWGDTQYF	TGTGCCAGTAGGGGCCAGTGGGGAGATACGCAGTATTTT
NA	TRBV20-1	TRBJ1-1	NA	CSAPQGPRRAFF	TGCAGTGCCCCTCAGGGACCAAGGAGAGCTTTCTTT
NA	TRBV6-5	TRBJ2-1	TRBD1	CASSKQGNSYNEQLF	TGTGCCAGCAGCAAACAGGGGAACTCCTACAATGAGCAGCTCTTC
NA	TRBV2	TRBJ2-6	NA	CACSPQDSGANVLTF	TGTGCCTGCAGTCCACAAGACTCTGGGGCCAACGTCCTGACTTTC
many	TRBV12-3/TRBV12-4	TRBJ1-4	NA	CASTLGGEKLFF	TGTGCCAGCACCCTAGGAGGAGAAAAACTGTTTTTT
many	TRBV30	TRBJ2-2	NA	CAWSVGGLSTGELFF	TGTGCCTGGAGTGTAGGTGGCCTCTCCACCGGGGAGCTGTTTTTT
NA	TRBV29-1	TRBJ2-5	NA	CSVRGLARVETQYF	TGTAGCGTTCGTGGTCTTGCGAGGGTAGAGACCCAGTACTTC
NA	TRBV11-2	TRBJ2-1	TRBD2	CASSSHPSGRIYGQFF	TGTGCCAGCAGCTCGCACCCCAGCGGGAGGATCTATGGACAGTTCTTC
NA	TRBV11-2	TRBJ1-6	NA	CASRPRAGLLNSPLHF	TGTGCCAGCAGGCCCCGAGCCGGCTTACTTAATTCACCCCTCCACTTT
NA	TRBV6-1	TRBJ2-7	NA	CASSLRDKTYEEHF	TGTGCCAGCAGCCTCCGGGATAAAACCTACGAGGAGCACTTC
NA	TRBV25-1	TRBJ2-2	TRBD2	CASGGLAGGTGEPFF	TGTGCCAGCGGGGGACTAGCGGGAGGAACCGGGGAGCCGTTTTTT
NA	TRBV11-2	TRBJ2-7	NA	CASSLAPQQVYYEQYF	TGTGCCAGCAGCTTAGCCCCCCAGCAGGTGTACTACGAGCAGTACTTC
medium-sized	TRBV11-3	TRBJ2-3	NA	CASSLEGPDTQYF	TGTGCCAGCAGCTTAGAGGGCCCAGATACGCAGTATTTT
NA	TRBV29-1	TRBJ2-7	NA	CSIDGGGDRDEQYF	TGCAGCATCGATGGGGGTGGCGATCGGGACGAGCAGTACTTC
many	TRBV9	TRBJ2-7	TRBD1	CASSVTGTGGGEQYF	TGTGCCAGCAGCGTTACCGGGACAGGGGGCGGTGAGCAGTACTTC
NA	TRBV4-1	TRBJ2-7	TRBD2	CASSQELAGSYDQYF	TGCGCTAGCAGCCAAGAGTTAGCGGGGTCCTACGATCAGTACTTC
NA	TRBV10-3	TRBJ2-6	NA	CVTIGQGTRGANVLTF	TGTGTCACGATAGGACAGGGGACTAGAGGGGCCAACGTCCTGACTTTC
many	TRBV5-6	TRBJ1-1	NA	CASSLTGPFSGAFF	TGTGCCAGCAGCTTGACCGGACCCTTCTCTGGGGCTTTCTTT
NA	TRBV6-5	TRBJ1-2	NA	CASSPNGRDGNYDYTF	TGTGCCAGCAGCCCCAACGGCCGGGACGGTAACTATGACTACACCTTC
many	TRBV29-1	TRBJ2-3	TRBD2	CSVDGTSGSYTQYF	TGCAGCGTTGATGGGACTAGCGGGAGTTATACGCAGTATTTT
many	TRBV5-1	TRBJ2-7	TRBD1	CASSLPGQGFEQYF	TGCGCCAGCAGCCTACCGGGACAGGGCTTCGAGCAGTACTTC
few	TRBV18	TRBJ1-1	NA	CASSSANTEAFF	TGTGCCAGCTCATCCGCGAACACTGAAGCTTTCTTT
once	TRBV4-2	TRBJ1-4	NA	CTSSQGDQGGEKLFF	TGTACCAGCAGCCAAGGCGACCAGGGAGGCGAAAAACTGTTTTTT
many	TRBV10-3	TRBJ2-3	NA	CAISEREGADTQYF	TGTGCCATCAGTGAACGGGAAGGGGCAGATACGCAGTATTTT
many	TRBV13	TRBJ2-2	NA	CASSFTTTGELFF	TGTGCCAGCAGCTTTACGACCACCGGGGAGCTGTTTTTT
NA	TRBV11-2	TRBJ1-4	NA	CARILELGDEKLFF	TGTGCCCGCATCTTAGAGCTTGGGGACGAAAAACTGTTTTTT
NA	TRBV7-3	TRBJ2-1	TRBD2	CVSSLLADSYNEQFF	TGTGTCAGCAGCTTACTAGCGGACTCCTACAATGAGCAGTTCTTC
NA	TRBV6-5	TRBJ2-7	NA	CASRYRDIGRRGNEQYF	TGCGCCAGCAGATACCGGGACATCGGTAGGCGAGGGAACGAGCAGTACTTC
NA	TRBV12-3/TRBV12-4	TRBJ1-1	NA	CASSRGGTTEAFF	TGTGCCAGTAGTCGGGGAGGGACAACTGAAGCTTTCTTT
NA	TRBV19	TRBJ1-1	NA	CASSIIWGEAFF	TGTGCCAGTAGTATTATTTGGGGCGAAGCTTTCTTT
NA	TRBV5-5	TRBJ1-1	NA	CASSFEGITEAFF	TGTGCCAGCAGCTTCGAGGGGATCACTGAAGCATTCTTT